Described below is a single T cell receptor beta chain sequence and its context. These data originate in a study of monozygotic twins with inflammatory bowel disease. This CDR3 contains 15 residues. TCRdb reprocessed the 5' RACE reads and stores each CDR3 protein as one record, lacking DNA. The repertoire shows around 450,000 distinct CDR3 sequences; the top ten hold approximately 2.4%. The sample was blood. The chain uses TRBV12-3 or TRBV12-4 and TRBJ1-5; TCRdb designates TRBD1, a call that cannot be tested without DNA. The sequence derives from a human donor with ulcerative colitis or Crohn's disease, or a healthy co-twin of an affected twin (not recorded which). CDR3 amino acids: CASRPDPVGYQPQHF.